This TCR delta chain was identified during a study of Vδ1+ human thymocytes. Extracted RNA was reverse transcribed into cDNA. Pooled V-gene forward primers with one constant-region reverse primer generated the CDR3 amplicons by multiplex PCR. TCRdb re-called the multiplex PCR reads through CATT. The profile covers over 20,000 delta-chain clones, with around 7.4% appearing a single time and approximately 1% taken by the ten largest. Study-wide results and caveats: Bulk repertoire data may be misinterpreted because of unexpected Vdelta2 sequences. Despite high sort purity, approximately 21% of thymic T cell receptor delta sequences were Vdelta2. Donors shared many TRG clonotypes but few TRD clonotypes. Highly polyclonal TRG and TRD repertoires with Gaussian CDR3 length distributions appeared in thymus.

This CDR3 contains 15 residues. Germline CDR1 and CDR2: TSWWSYY and QGS. V dropped 2 bases and J dropped 1 base, with 11 bases sitting between them. Within the sample, this clone is medium-sized. Its antigen is not identified. Input material: Vdelta1+ gamma-delta thymocytes from the thymus. The subset is: FACS-sorted CD3+ TCRalphabeta- TCRVdelta1+ TCRVdelta2- thymocytes. The receptor was derived from a child younger than two who had congenital heart surgery. J is TRDJ1 and V is TRDV1; D remains unclear. The CDR3 spells CALGEASSPTDKLIF. CDR3 DNA sequence: TGTGCTCTTGGGGAAGCATCCTCCCCCACCGATAAACTCATCTTT.